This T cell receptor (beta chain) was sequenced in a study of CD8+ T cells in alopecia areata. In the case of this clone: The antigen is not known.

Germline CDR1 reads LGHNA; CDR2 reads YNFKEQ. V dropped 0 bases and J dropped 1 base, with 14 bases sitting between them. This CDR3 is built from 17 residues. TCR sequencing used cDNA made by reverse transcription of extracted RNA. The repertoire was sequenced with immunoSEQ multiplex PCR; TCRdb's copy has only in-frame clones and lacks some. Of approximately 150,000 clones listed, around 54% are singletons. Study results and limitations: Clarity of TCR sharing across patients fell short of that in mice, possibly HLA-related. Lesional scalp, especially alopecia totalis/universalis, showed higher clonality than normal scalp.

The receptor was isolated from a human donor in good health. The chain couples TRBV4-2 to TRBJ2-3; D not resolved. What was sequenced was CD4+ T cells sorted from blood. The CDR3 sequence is CASSQDTLTGGTDTQYF. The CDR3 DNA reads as TGTGCCAGCAGCCAAGATACCCTTACTGGGGGCACAGATACGCAGTATTTT.